The rows below give T cell receptor beta chains drawn from one sample of a study of CD8 T cells in Susac syndrome. TCRdb processed the immunoSEQ multiplex PCR reads anew with MiXCR; each CDR3 protein has one entry. The repertoire holds around 130,000 distinct CDR3 sequences, with 94% as singletons. Sequenced material: CD4+ T cells from PBMCs. The receptors come from a human donor in good health. Both conserved end residues are part of each CDR3. Fields, in order: clone size, D gene, V gene, J gene, CDR3 protein, CDR3 DNA. The D gene is left open where the match is weak. Clone size, where shown, is once, few, many, or a class for clones that have expanded.

clone size: few; D gene: TRBD2; V gene: TRBV3-1; J gene: TRBJ2-3; CDR3 protein: CASSLRLAGGTDTQYF; CDR3 DNA: TGTGCCAGCAGCCTTCGACTAGCGGGAGGCACAGATACGCAGTATTTT
clone size: once; D gene: TRBD2; V gene: TRBV9; J gene: TRBJ2-2; CDR3 protein: CADTRRTGGTSGPANTGELFF; CDR3 DNA: TGTGCCGACACAAGGAGGACAGGGGGGACTAGCGGGCCCGCGAACACCGGGGAGCTGTTTTTT
clone size: .; D gene: .; V gene: TRBV20-1; J gene: TRBJ2-4; CDR3 protein: CSAGSPGRAKNIQYF; CDR3 DNA: TGCAGTGCTGGTAGCCCTGGTCGAGCCAAAAACATTCAGTACTTC
clone size: .; D gene: .; V gene: TRBV28; J gene: TRBJ2-5; CDR3 protein: CASSFQGMETQYF; CDR3 DNA: TGTGCCAGCAGTTTCCAGGGAATGGAGACCCAGTACTTC
clone size: .; D gene: .; V gene: TRBV10-3; J gene: TRBJ2-5; CDR3 protein: CAISESTAVQETQYF; CDR3 DNA: TGTGCCATCAGTGAGTCGACGGCGGTACAAGAGACCCAGTACTTC
clone size: .; D gene: .; V gene: TRBV19; J gene: TRBJ2-1; CDR3 protein: CASSIANYNEQFF; CDR3 DNA: TGTGCCAGTAGTATAGCCAATTACAATGAGCAGTTCTTC
clone size: .; D gene: TRBD1; V gene: TRBV6-2/TRBV6-3; J gene: TRBJ2-2; CDR3 protein: CASSPGQGDTGELFF; CDR3 DNA: TGTGCCAGCAGTCCTGGACAGGGAGACACCGGGGAGCTGTTTTTT
clone size: .; D gene: .; V gene: TRBV27; J gene: TRBJ2-5; CDR3 protein: CASSPDLSLLTQYF; CDR3 DNA: TGTGCCAGCAGTCCGGACTTGAGTTTGTTAACCCAGTACTTC
clone size: .; D gene: .; V gene: TRBV29-1; J gene: TRBJ1-1; CDR3 protein: CSVEVLFNTEAFF; CDR3 DNA: TGCAGCGTTGAGGTCCTATTCAACACTGAAGCTTTCTTT
clone size: once; D gene: .; V gene: TRBV29-1; J gene: TRBJ2-5; CDR3 protein: CSVVEPETQYF; CDR3 DNA: TGCAGCGTTGTGGAACCAGAGACCCAGTACTTC
clone size: .; D gene: TRBD1; V gene: TRBV12-3/TRBV12-4; J gene: TRBJ2-7; CDR3 protein: CASTPGQGAYEQYF; CDR3 DNA: TGTGCCAGCACCCCGGGACAGGGGGCCTACGAGCAGTACTTC
clone size: .; D gene: .; V gene: TRBV20-1; J gene: TRBJ1-4; CDR3 protein: CSARPGGTTNEKLFF; CDR3 DNA: TGCAGTGCTAGACCCGGCGGGACAACTAATGAAAAACTGTTTTTT
clone size: .; D gene: .; V gene: TRBV28; J gene: TRBJ1-1; CDR3 protein: CASSLDSIEAFF; CDR3 DNA: TGTGCCAGCAGCCTAGACAGTATTGAAGCTTTCTTT
clone size: .; D gene: TRBD1; V gene: TRBV20-1; J gene: TRBJ2-1; CDR3 protein: CRPKGTGGTYNEQFF; CDR3 DNA: TGCAGGCCCAAAGGGACAGGGGGTACCTACAATGAGCAGTTCTTC